The rows below give T cell receptor beta chains drawn from one sample of a study of T cell responses to AZD1222 COVID-19 vaccine. The protocol was immunoSEQ multiplex PCR, while the TCRdb copy is restricted to in-frame clones and leaves out a portion. Of tens of thousands of clones listed, around 91% are singletons. The material sequenced was peripheral blood, taken on day 0 of MenACWY control vaccination. These receptors all come from an adult in good health. Both conserved end residues are trimmed from each CDR3. Each record gives: J gene, V gene, CDR3 length, CDR3 protein.

J: TRBJ1-1
V: TRBV7-8
length: 13
CDR3: ASSLYEGGTTEAF

J: TRBJ2-5
V: TRBV7-9
length: 13
CDR3: ASSLNSGGVETQY

J: TRBJ2-7
V: TRBV28
length: 11
CDR3: ASSLGSLGEQY

J: TRBJ2-7
V: TRBV11-2
length: 13
CDR3: ASSLDPGVSYEQY

J: TRBJ1-5
V: TRBV4-2
length: 16
CDR3: ASSPRSPGQGMDQPQH

J: TRBJ2-7
V: TRBV9
length: 12
CDR3: ASSVGPPTSEQY

J: TRBJ2-7
V: TRBV13
length: 13
CDR3: ASSGGQGPTYEQY

J: TRBJ1-6
V: TRBV4-3
length: 13
CDR3: ASSQDPLGGSPLH

J: TRBJ1-6
V: TRBV7-9
length: 13
CDR3: ASSSGGAYNSPLH

J: TRBJ2-3
V: TRBV3-1/TRBV3-2
length: 12
CDR3: ASSYIAGQDTQY

J: TRBJ2-1
V: TRBV29-1
length: 8
CDR3: SGGTNTQF

J: TRBJ2-1
V: TRBV24-1
length: 11
CDR3: ATSDPDRGGQF

J: TRBJ1-2
V: TRBV10-3
length: 12
CDR3: AISDSGTGHGYT

J: TRBJ1-6
V: TRBV28
length: 14
CDR3: ASSFPTGGAGSPLH

J: TRBJ2-1
V: TRBV5-6
length: 15
CDR3: ASSLPSGGGAENEQF

J: TRBJ1-4
V: TRBV5-1
length: 13
CDR3: ASSLEGGPNEKLF

J: TRBJ2-4
V: TRBV3-1/TRBV3-2
length: 13
CDR3: ASSQGAASKNIQY

J: TRBJ1-1
V: TRBV7-9
length: 11
CDR3: ASSSSGGTEAF

J: TRBJ2-3
V: TRBV2
length: 15
CDR3: ASRDTTSGGPRDTQY

J: TRBJ2-2
V: TRBV3-1/TRBV3-2
length: 18
CDR3: ASSQLSPGLAGLNTGELF